The 31 T cell receptor beta chains below were found in one sample sequenced in a study of vaccination and CD4 T cells after COVID-19. The treatment was: approximately 10-day PBMC culture with coronavirus spike peptide pools or control peptides (ViraFEST assay). The Oncomine TCR Beta short-read assay was applied to DNA of cultured CD4+ T cells. TCRdb called the PCR reads again in MiXCR, with one record for every CDR3 protein. The sample yields roughly 15,000 distinct CDR3 sequences, 57% seen once. No cognate antigen is known for these TCRs. Sequencing was carried out using CD4+ T cells from blood, cultured in vitro. The receptor set was obtained from a human donor who had recovered from COVID-19.

The chain couples TRBV2 to TRBJ1-2, with D possibly being TRBD1 (5 bases). CDR1 and CDR2 (germline): SNHLY, FYNNEI. The CDR3 totals 15 residues. Trimming took off 0 bases at V and 3 bases at J, with 11 bases between the two ends. In DNA form, the CDR3 reads TGTGCCAGCAGTGAAGCGGAGGGGAGAGACTATGGCTACACCTTC. Protein: CASSEAEGRDYGYTF.

V usage is TRBV2 and J usage is TRBJ1-2; D possibly corresponds to TRBD1 (6 bases). Trimming removed 8 bases at V and 2 bases at J, with 12 bases between. The V gene's germline CDR1 is SNHLY and CDR2 FYNNEI. The CDR3 is 13 residues long. The CDR3 spells CASQPGANYGYTF. CDR3 bases: TGTGCCAGCCAGCCAGGGGCCAACTATGGCTACACCTTC.

The CDR3 DNA follows: TGCAGCATCTCGACACAGGGGGGTTATGGCTACACCTTC. Translation: CSISTQGGYGYTF. This chain joins TRBV29-1 and TRBJ1-2; 8 bases line up with TRBD1. After removal of 8 bases from V and 5 bases from J, the junction contained 10 bases not matched to a gene. Germline loops: CDR1 SQVTM, CDR2 ANQGSEA. This CDR3 region has 13 residues.

This clonotype was seen a few times. V gene TRBV7-8 combines with J gene TRBJ1-5; 8 positions match TRBD1. CDR1 SGHVS and CDR2 FQNEAQ come from the germline V gene. V lost 7 bases and J lost 0; bases outside the gene matches: 14. The CDR3 consists of 18 residues. CDR3 in amino acids: CASTPERWTGPSNQPQHF. In DNA form, the CDR3 reads TGTGCCAGCACCCCGGAGCGGTGGACAGGGCCTAGCAATCAGCCCCAGCATTTT. The full variable domain, with the rest looked up from reference TRBV7-8 and TRBJ1-5, is GAGVSQSPRYKVAKRGQDVALRCDPISGHVSLFWYQQALGQGPEFLTYFQNEAQLDKSGLPSDRFFAERPEGSVSTLKIQRTQQEDSAVYLCASTPERWTGPSNQPQHFGDGTRLSIL.

By share, this clonotype counts as medium-sized. J is TRBJ1-3 and V is TRBV5-1; 8 positions match TRBD1. The germline CDR1 and CDR2 sequences are SGHRS and YFSETQ. After removal of 0 bases from V and 4 bases from J, the junction contained 9 bases not matched to a gene. The CDR3 runs to 17 residues. CDR3 bases: TGCGCCAGCAGCTTGGTGGGTCAGGGGGCTTCAGGAAACACCATATATTTT. This encodes CASSLVGQGASGNTIYF.

The genes are TRBV29-1 and TRBJ2-3; D is uncertain. The ends were cut back, 1 base at V and 2 bases at J, with 4 bases in the middle. Germline assignment: CDR1 SQVTM and CDR2 ANQGSEA. The CDR3 loop spans 12 amino acids. The CDR3 coding sequence is TGCAGCGTTGAAGTCTTCACAGATACGCAGTATTTT. Protein: CSVEVFTDTQYF.

The chain carries TRBV11-3 and TRBJ2-5, with D uncertain. Trimming removed 5 bases at V and 2 bases at J, with 12 bases between. Per the germline V gene, CDR1 is SGHNT and CDR2 is YENEEA. This CDR3 spans 14 amino acids. CDR3 in amino acids: CASSPDGPQETQYF. The CDR3 coding sequence is TGTGCCAGCAGCCCGGACGGACCTCAAGAGACCCAGTACTTC. The full variable domain, rest sourced from reference TRBV11-3 and TRBJ2-5, is EAGVVQSPRYKIIEKKQPVAFWCNPISGHNTLYWYLQNLGQGPELLIRYENEEAVDDSQLPKDRFSAERLKGVDSTLKIQPAELGDSAVYLCASSPDGPQETQYFGPGTRLLVL.

V and J are TRBV4-3 and TRBJ2-2; 8 bases are shared with TRBD2. Germline V lookup: CDR1 LGHNA, CDR2 YSLEER. This CDR3 contains 15 residues. Trimming at V came to 4 bases and at J to 7 bases, leaving 8 bases not matched to a gene. The CDR3 DNA reads as TGCGCCAGCAGCCCGGGAGGGCGAGTGGTCGGGGAGCTGTTTTTT. It encodes CASSPGGRVVGELFF.

This clonotype was observed once. The chain carries TRBV3-1 and TRBJ2-1; 8 bases align to TRBD2. The CDR3 runs to 14 residues. Germline lookup yields CDR1 LGHDT and CDR2 YNNKEL (reference sequence). Trimming removed 0 bases from V and 9 bases from J; junction bases left unmatched: 4. CDR3 in amino acids: CASSQDWREAEQFF. The CDR3 DNA sequence: TGTGCCAGCAGCCAAGATTGGCGGGAGGCTGAGCAGTTCTTC.

This rearrangement joins TRBV7-9 to TRBJ2-3; 10 nucleotides agree with TRBD2. V was pared by 5 bases and J by 1 base, with 6 bases of the junction left unmatched. There are 16 residues in the CDR3. CDR1 is SEHNR, CDR2 FQNEAQ, per germline (reference sequence). The CDR3: CASSLLSGRRTDTQYF. CDR3 DNA sequence: TGTGCCAGCAGCCTGCTTAGCGGGAGGCGCACAGATACGCAGTATTTT.

This chain connects TRBV5-8 to TRBJ2-2; D uncertain. The CDR3 length is 14 residues. CDR1 and CDR2 from the germline V gene are SGHTS and YDEGEE. Trimming left V 3 bases short and J 1 base short, with 7 bases between. This chain's CDR3 is CASSSNLNTGELFF. The CDR3 DNA sequence: TGTGCCAGCAGCTCAAACCTGAACACCGGGGAGCTGTTTTTT.

The chain carries TRBV12-3 or TRBV12-4 and TRBJ2-5; 11 nucleotides line up with TRBD2. V was clipped by 3 bases and J by 3 bases; unmatched bases: 0. This CDR3 has 14 amino acids. The CDR3 DNA reads as TGTGCCAGCAGTTTTAGCGGGAGGGAAGAGACCCAGTACTTC. It is translated as CASSFSGREETQYF.

The chain recombines TRBV27 with TRBJ2-2; D remains ambiguous. V was shortened by 7 bases and J by 7 bases, with 16 bases between the two germline ends. Germline CDR1 is MNHEY and CDR2 is SMNVEV (reference sequence). This CDR3 region has 14 residues. The CDR3 reads CASNTLQVGGELFF. The CDR3 coding sequence is TGTGCCAGCAATACACTCCAGGTAGGCGGGGAGCTGTTTTTT.

The chain joins TRBV12-3 or TRBV12-4 to TRBJ1-1, with no clear D. The CDR3 sequence is 13 residues long. The V end lost 6 bases, the J end lost 1 base, and 9 bases lay between the germline ends. CDR3 in DNA: TGTGCCAGCAGGGGCGAGGGGAACACTGAAGCTTTCTTT. Translating gives CASRGEGNTEAFF.

The chain has TRBV6-1 and TRBJ1-5, with D possibly matching TRBD1 (5 bases). Looked up from germline, CDR1 is MNHNS and CDR2 is SASEGT. With 7 bases removed from V and 0 bases from J, the gap between germline ends came to 13 bases. CDR3 length equals 15 residues. The CDR3 bases are TGTGCCAGCAAGAGAGGGACCCTTAGCAATCAGCCCCAGCATTTT. Translated, it gives CASKRGTLSNQPQHF.

This rearrangement joins TRBV2 to TRBJ1-2; D not resolved. CDR1 and CDR2 from the germline V gene are SNHLY and FYNNEI. The CDR3 contains 13 residues. V was cut by 3 bases and J by 1 base, with 6 bases left in between. The CDR3 DNA reads as TGTGCCAGCAGTGATTGGGATAACTATGGCTACACCTTC. It is translated as CASSDWDNYGYTF.

The chain combines TRBV20-1 with TRBJ2-7; D assignment may be TRBD1 or TRBD2 (6 bases each). Germline-derived CDR1 and CDR2 are DFQATT and SNEGSKA (reference sequence). V lost 5 bases, J lost 0 bases, and 20 bases lay in between. CDR3 length equals 16 residues. The CDR3 nucleotides are TGCAGTGCTCCCAAGGGGGGAAGCCGCTACTCCTACGAGCAGTACTTC. The encoded protein is CSAPKGGSRYSYEQYF.

The rearrangement joins TRBV6-1 to TRBJ2-1; 7 bases align to TRBD1. Germline loops: CDR1 MNHNS, CDR2 SASEGT. Losses at the gene ends were 5 bases for V and 4 bases for J; bases not matched to a gene: 8. The CDR3 sequence is 15 residues long. The chain's CDR3 is CASSNEGARYNEQFF. In DNA, the CDR3 is TGTGCCAGCAGTAATGAGGGGGCGCGGTACAATGAGCAGTTCTTC.

The chain has TRBV7-8 and TRBJ2-2, with D unresolved. There are 15 residues in the CDR3. Germline-derived CDR1 and CDR2 are SGHVS and FQNEAQ. V lost 3 bases and J 1 base, leaving 9 bases between the germline ends. In DNA form, the CDR3 reads TGTGCCAGCAGCTTCCGGGTCCAGAACACCGGGGAGCTGTTTTTT. Its protein is CASSFRVQNTGELFF.

The chain employs TRBV12-3 or TRBV12-4 and TRBJ1-5; 8 positions agree with TRBD1. The CDR3 covers 14 residues. After removal of 6 bases from V and 9 bases from J, the junction contained 10 bases not matched to a gene. The CDR3 region has the DNA TGTGCCAGCAGCCTGGACAGGGCGAGCGGGCCCCAGCATTTT. This gives the protein CASSLDRASGPQHF.

This clonotype was observed a few times. The rearrangement links TRBV19 to TRBJ2-7, with a weak D call TRBD1 (6 bases). Germline V lookup: CDR1 LNHDA, CDR2 SQIVND (reference sequence). CDR3 length: 18 amino acids. V lost 5 bases and J 0 bases, leaving 23 bases between the germline ends. The CDR3 spells CASSGGATGGSTSYEQYF. The DNA for the CDR3 is TGTGCCAGTAGTGGGGGAGCGACAGGCGGCAGTACCTCCTACGAGCAGTACTTC.

The chain couples TRBV6-1 to TRBJ1-6; 7 bases align to TRBD1. This CDR3 is 16 amino acids long. V was clipped by 6 bases and J by 8 bases; unmatched bases: 13. Germline V gives CDR1 MNHNS, CDR2 SASEGT. In nucleotides, the CDR3 is TGTGCCAGCAGCACCGGACAGGCCCTAGGAGATTCACCCCTCCACTTT. Amino acids: CASSTGQALGDSPLHF.

This chain connects TRBV18 to TRBJ1-6; 8 positions match TRBD1. This CDR3 region has 15 residues. Per the germline V gene, CDR1 is KGHSH and CDR2 is LQKENI. V lost 3 bases to trimming and J lost 5 bases; unmatched junction nucleotides: 3. For the CDR3, the DNA is TGTGCCAGCTCACCCGGACAGGGCCATAATTCACCCCTCCACTTT. Amino acids: CASSPGQGHNSPLHF.

V usage is TRBV20-1 and J usage is TRBJ2-2, with a tentative D call TRBD1 (6 bases). There are 12 residues in the CDR3. Trimming removed 7 bases from V and 3 bases from J, with 9 bases in between. Germline CDR1 reads DFQATT; CDR2 reads SNEGSKA (reference sequence). The CDR3 protein is CSVPGDTGELFF. CDR3 DNA sequence: TGCAGTGTCCCAGGGGACACCGGGGAGCTGTTTTTT.

This clonotype is labeled as large (0.1 to 1%). The chain uses TRBV11-3 and TRBJ2-5; 9 bases line up with TRBD2. The CDR3 runs 17 residues. Trimming at V came to 0 bases and at J to 1 base, leaving 6 bases not matched to a gene. Germline V lookup: CDR1 SGHNT, CDR2 YENEEA. The CDR3 here is CASSLDQLAGIQETQYF. The CDR3 DNA sequence: TGTGCCAGCAGCTTAGACCAACTAGCGGGCATCCAAGAGACCCAGTACTTC. Full variable domain (remainder filled in from reference TRBV11-3 and TRBJ2-5): EAGVVQSPRYKIIEKKQPVAFWCNPISGHNTLYWYLQNLGQGPELLIRYENEEAVDDSQLPKDRFSAERLKGVDSTLKIQPAELGDSAVYLCASSLDQLAGIQETQYFGPGTRLLVL.

This clonotype showed up just a few times. The chain links TRBV12-3 or TRBV12-4 to TRBJ1-2, with D perhaps matching TRBD1 (5 bases). This CDR3 comprises 12 residues. Deletions cut 3 bases from V and 9 bases from J, with 11 bases between. CDR3 sequence: CASSLVGGSYTF. CDR3 nucleotide sequence: TGTGCCAGCAGTTTGGTGGGGGGGAGCTACACCTTC.

The genes are TRBV7-8 and TRBJ2-5; TRBD1 matches at 12 bases. Unmatched junction bases numbered 9, after V lost 5 bases and J lost 5 bases. CDR1 and CDR2 (germline): SGHVS, FQNEAQ. The CDR3 runs to 16 residues. CDR3 loop: CASSPVGTGGWETQYF. The DNA for the CDR3 is TGTGCCAGCAGCCCCGTCGGGACAGGGGGCTGGGAGACCCAGTACTTC.

This chain connects TRBV6-2 or TRBV6-3 to TRBJ2-5; TRBD2 might be the D (5 bases). This CDR3 region has 15 residues. V lost 6 bases and J lost 7, with 21 bases in between. Germline-derived CDR1 and CDR2 are MNHEY and SVGEGT. The CDR3, as DNA: TGTGCCAGCAGCCGAACTCGGACGGGGATTGTGACCCAGTACTTC. Its protein product is CASSRTRTGIVTQYF.

This clonotype was observed a handful of times. This chain's CDR3 is CASSLDENEQFF. The CDR3 bases are TGTGCCAGCAGCTTAGATGAGAATGAGCAGTTCTTC. V usage is TRBV7-3 and J usage is TRBJ2-1; D is undetermined. CDR1 is SGHTA, CDR2 FQGTGA, per germline. The CDR3 covers 12 residues. V lost 2 bases, J lost 7 bases, and 6 bases lay in between. Complete variable domain (other parts from reference TRBV7-3 and TRBJ2-1): GAGVSQTPSNKVTEKGKYVELRCDPISGHTALYWYRQSLGQGPEFLIYFQGTGAADDSGLPNDRFFAVRPEGSVSTLKIQRTERGDSAVYLCASSLDENEQFFGPGTRLTVL.

This chain joins TRBV6-2 or TRBV6-3 and TRBJ2-5, with D possibly TRBD1 on 6 matching bases. Germline loops: CDR1 MNHEY, CDR2 SVGEGT. The CDR3 totals 13 residues. V lost 6 bases, J lost 1 base, and 9 bases lay in between. CDR3 protein: CASRRTAQETQYF. The CDR3 DNA is TGTGCCAGCAGGAGGACAGCCCAAGAGACCCAGTACTTC.

The V and J genes are TRBV30 and TRBJ1-1; unclear D gene. The CDR3 totals 15 residues. The V gene's germline CDR1 is GTSNPN and CDR2 SVGIG (reference sequence). V lost 0 bases, J lost 0 bases, and 11 bases lay in between. The CDR3 loop reads CAWSVGTVVNTEAFF. CDR3 bases: TGTGCCTGGAGTGTAGGAACGGTGGTGAACACTGAAGCTTTCTTT.